The TCR beta chain under discussion was sequenced for a study of T cells expressing NK-cell markers. Whole-study context: All TCR beta repertoires analysed originated from sorted CD3+CD56+NKG2C+, CD3+CD56+NKG2C- and CD3+CD56-NKG2C+ T cells.

The CDR3 extends over 14 amino acids. Germline CDR1 KGHSH, CDR2 LQKENI. From its re-call of the 5' RACE reads, TCRdb lists each CDR3 protein once, without DNA. The specimen's table records a few hundred thousand distinct CDR3 sequences. Sequencing was performed on blood T cells: a sorted CD56 or NKG2C T cell subset, CD4+ or CD8+ T cells, or bulk PBMC T cells (not recorded which). The TCR was taken from a man between 18 and 69 years old in good health. The rearrangement uses TRBV18 and TRBJ1-4; TCRdb returns TRBD1, unconfirmable since there is no DNA. This CDR3 is CASSPGTLNEKLFF.